These 9 T cell receptor beta chains came from one sample sequenced in a study of T-cell reconstitution after alpha-beta-depleted transplantation in children. Molecular barcoding with unique molecular identifiers was used for the TCRbeta library. TCRdb analysed the PCR reads with MiXCR anew, one entry per CDR3 protein. The sample has about 370,000 distinct CDR3 sequences, around 21% seen once; the top ten hold 3.8%. The sequencing used PBMCs from the stem cell graft donor, collected from the stem cell graft. The origin of the receptors is a human donor who donated a stem cell graft to a child with acute myeloid leukemia.

This chain connects TRBV28 to TRBJ2-2, with 7 bases aligning to TRBD2. The V gene's germline CDR1 is MDHEN and CDR2 SYDVKM. V shed 1 base, J shed 5 bases, and the junction held 4 bases outside the gene matches. The CDR3 covers 15 residues. CDR3 sequence reads: CASSLFSSGTGELFF. In DNA, the CDR3 is TGTGCCAGCAGTTTATTCTCTAGCGGTACCGGGGAGCTGTTTTTT.

The V gene is TRBV20-1, the J gene TRBJ2-7, with D unresolved. This CDR3 region has 16 residues. Germline values: CDR1 DFQATT, CDR2 SNEGSKA (reference sequence). V gave up 0 bases and J gave up 6 bases, with 21 bases separating them. The CDR3 spells CSARDVLALGSGEQYF. CDR3 nucleotide sequence: TGCAGTGCTAGAGATGTGTTGGCACTTGGGTCTGGCGAGCAGTACTTC.

The J gene is TRBJ2-1, the V gene TRBV24-1; 7 positions agree with TRBD2. After removal of 8 bases from V and 6 bases from J, the junction contained 6 bases not matched to a gene. The CDR3 totals 13 residues. Germline V lookup: CDR1 KGHDR, CDR2 SFDVKD. The CDR3 nucleotides are TGTGCCACCACCGCGCGGGGGAGCAATGAGCAGTTCTTC. Protein product: CATTARGSNEQFF.

The sample holds many counts of this clonotype. The rearrangement uses TRBV29-1 and TRBJ2-1, with D unresolved. Germline V gene data show CDR1 as SQVTM and CDR2 as ANQGSEA. V was shortened by 4 bases and J by 5 bases, with 9 bases between the two germline ends. The CDR3 runs 12 residues. Written as DNA, the CDR3 is TGCAGCGTTGGGTTCGTAAACAATGAGCAGTTCTTC. It is translated as CSVGFVNNEQFF.

This clonotype was counted only a few times. This chain links TRBV12-3 or TRBV12-4 with TRBJ1-5, with D possibly matching TRBD1 (6 bases). V gave up 6 bases and J gave up 1 base, with 13 bases separating them. The CDR3 runs 15 residues. The CDR3 coding sequence is TGTGCCAGCAGGCTAGCACAGGGCAGCAATCAGCCCCAGCATTTT. It encodes CASRLAQGSNQPQHF.

This chain joins TRBV12-3 or TRBV12-4 and TRBJ2-7, with 7 bases aligning to TRBD2. The CDR3 has 13 residues. With 3 bases clipped from V and 8 bases from J, the junction kept 7 bases outside the gene matches. The CDR3 sequence is CASSFPGTNKQYF. CDR3 DNA sequence: TGTGCCAGCAGTTTTCCCGGGACTAATAAGCAGTACTTC.

This clonotype has a count of ten or more. This rearrangement joins TRBV24-1 to TRBJ2-5; no reliable D call. CDR3 length: 14 residues. Germline values: CDR1 KGHDR, CDR2 SFDVKD. V lost 3 bases and J lost 2, with 9 bases in between. CDR3 sequence (DNA): TGTGCCACCAGTGATCCCGGACGGCAAGAGACCCAGTACTTC. Its translation is CATSDPGRQETQYF.

The V and J genes are TRBV27 and TRBJ2-7; D gene ambiguous. V was pared by 3 bases and J by 4 bases, with 13 bases between. The CDR3 has 14 residues. CDR1 and CDR2 (germline): MNHEY, SMNVEV (reference sequence). The CDR3 loop is CASSLNGRGYEQYF. Here the CDR3 DNA reads TGTGCCAGCAGTTTGAACGGCCGCGGATACGAGCAGTACTTC.

V usage is TRBV27 and J usage is TRBJ1-5; 12 nucleotides align to TRBD1. V lost 2 bases, J lost 2 bases, and 4 bases stayed unmatched. CDR1 MNHEY and CDR2 SMNVEV come from the germline V gene (reference sequence). The CDR3 is 17 residues long. The chain's CDR3 is CASSLLGTGGGNQPQHF. The CDR3 DNA reads TGTGCCAGCAGTTTACTAGGGACAGGGGGCGGCAATCAGCCCCAGCATTTT.